The clone carrying this T cell receptor (beta chain) was observed at least ten times. This record belongs to a study of T cell repertoires in cytomegalovirus infection. The overall study: It was the public TCR beta signatures that indicated both CMV infection and matching HLA type.

Each CDR3 protein is one row after TCRdb ran MiXCR on the reads. Here the sample spans more than 150,000 distinct CDR3 sequences, 28% being singletons. The germline V gene encodes CDR1 KGHSH and CDR2 LQKENI. V shed 6 bases and J shed 6 bases, with 27 bases lying between them. CDR3 size: 17 residues. The sequenced material came from PBMCs. The receptor was derived from a human donor in good health (CMV status not recorded). Some clones in this sample may be carry-over from other donors' samples. The V call is TRBV18, the J call TRBJ2-7; TRBD1 might be the D (6 bases). Written as DNA, the CDR3 is TGTGCCAGCTCCCTTCGTATGCCGGGACAATCCCCCACCGAGCAGTACTTC. It translates to CASSLRMPGQSPTEQYF.